The source of this T cell receptor (beta chain) is a study of cytomegalovirus exposure and HLA in healthy donors. Study-level points and caveats: Later work found most CMV-associated TCR beta chains apparently HLA-restricted. Most observed TCR sequences were rare, whereas some public TCRs were detected in many donors.

V gave up 6 bases and J gave up 11 bases, with 19 bases separating them. This CDR3 comprises 14 residues. The germline V gene encodes CDR1 MDHEN and CDR2 SYDVKM. With regard to this clone: Its specificity is not known.

PCR was performed using 60 Vbeta and 13 Jbeta primers. Authors' methods: Unique TCR beta chains totaled some 80 million in a later count, with about 11 million of them shared. Method: immunoSEQ multiplex PCR; TCRdb's copy keeps in-frame clones and lacks some. The V and J calls and the clone size are those of that table, but D and trimming were determined from the DNA. This sample has some 86,000 clones, with 75% to 85% found just once. Sequenced: PBMCs. J is TRBJ1-4 and V is TRBV28; a weak D match, TRBD1 (5 bases). The clonotype originates from a woman aged 40 to 50 in good health and CMV-seropositive. Here the CDR3 DNA reads TGTGCCAGCAGACCAGGGCCTCTTCGGGGGAAACTGTTTTTT. As protein: CASRPGPLRGKLFF.